The T cell receptor beta chain described here comes from a study of T cell repertoires in cytomegalovirus infection. Study-level information: It was the public TCR beta signatures that indicated both CMV infection and matching HLA type.

Regarding this clonotype: Its antigen remains unknown.

General study findings and limits: The study found HLA-C-restricted CMV-specific TCR beta clonotypes dominating the ex vivo response. Using cumulative public TCR beta family frequency, the authors identified those who carried CMV together with the relevant HLA.

TCRdb ran MiXCR on the reads and lists one entry per CDR3 protein. The sample records some 57,000 distinct CDR3 sequences, about 33% being singletons. The CDR3 sequence is 16 residues long. Trimming removed 0 bases at V and 4 bases at J, with 14 bases between. From germline, CDR1 is MNHNY and CDR2 SVGAGI (reference sequence). This chain uses TRBV6-6 with TRBJ2-3, with D perhaps being TRBD1 or TRBD2 (5 bases each). The sequenced sample consisted of PBMCs, sequenced either directly or after in vitro stimulation (not recorded which). The origin of this receptor is a human donor in good health (CMV status not recorded). Some clones in this sample may be carry-over from other donors' samples. The CDR3 protein is CASSYSEGRVADTQYF. For the CDR3, the DNA is TGTGCCAGCAGTTACTCCGAGGGCAGGGTGGCAGATACGCAGTATTTT.